One sample yielded the 16 T cell receptor beta chains listed below, sequenced in a study of OX40 agonist ivuxolimab in advanced cancers. Profiling relied on immunoSEQ multiplex PCR, and the TCRdb table lists in-frame clones only, not all of them. The profile shows approximately 80,000 clones, roughly 85% of them singletons. The specimen was CD4+ or CD8+ T cells sorted from blood, collected in a trial of the OX40 agonist ivuxolimab. These receptors were taken from an adult with an advanced solid tumor such as melanoma, head and neck, liver or kidney cancer.

This clone appeared once. The chain employs TRBV7-9 and TRBJ2-1; 10 bases are a match to TRBD2. Germline CDR1 is SEHNR and CDR2 is FQNEAQ (reference sequence). The ends lost 5 bases at V and 5 bases at J; junction bases unmatched: 9. There are 16 residues in the CDR3. Here the CDR3 reads CASSDPAGGFDNEQFF. DNA for the CDR3: TGTGCCAGCAGCGACCCAGCGGGGGGGTTCGACAATGAGCAGTTCTTC.

The V gene is TRBV10-3, the J gene TRBJ1-5, with 7 bases fitting TRBD1. The germline V gene has CDR1 ENHRY and CDR2 SYGVKD. This CDR3 is built from 14 residues. Trimming cost V 10 bases and J 4 bases; bases outside gene matches: 10. The CDR3 DNA is TGTGCCACCCGGAACGGACAGGAAAATCAGCCCCAGCATTTT. Its protein is CATRNGQENQPQHF.

The rearrangement uses TRBV6-5 and TRBJ1-6; a possible D gene is TRBD1 (5 bases). This CDR3 has 15 amino acids. Germline V gene sequence: CDR1 MNHEY, CDR2 SVGAGI. Trimming took 0 bases from V and 9 from J, leaving 12 bases between them. The CDR3 sequence is CASSYSLWGSSPLHF. The CDR3 DNA is TGTGCCAGCAGTTACTCCCTTTGGGGCAGTTCACCCCTCCACTTT.

This chain uses TRBV7-2 with TRBJ2-2, with 9 bases that match TRBD1. The CDR3 is made up of 15 amino acids. Germline CDR1 is SGHTA and CDR2 is FQGNSA. J gave up 1 base and V 5 bases, and 2 bases lay outside the gene matches. The CDR3 loop is CASSTGQGNTGELFF. The CDR3 DNA sequence: TGTGCCAGCAGCACGGGACAGGGGAACACCGGGGAGCTGTTTTTT. The full variable domain, in which reference TRBV7-2 and TRBJ2-2 provide the parts outside the CDR3, is GAGVSQSPSNKVTEKGKDVELRCDPISGHTALYWYRQSLGQGLEFLIYFQGNSAPDKSGLPSDRFSAERTGGSVSTLTIQRTQQEDSAVYLCASSTGQGNTGELFFGEGSRLTVL.

The V call is TRBV29-1, the J call TRBJ2-1; no clear D. CDR3 length: 11 residues. V was cut by 6 bases and J by 4 bases, with 7 bases left in between. Germline V CDR1 and CDR2: SQVTM, ANQGSEA. CDR3 amino acids: CSVRKYNEQFF. In DNA form, the CDR3 reads TGCAGCGTCCGCAAGTACAATGAGCAGTTCTTC.

The chain links TRBV7-9 to TRBJ1-2, with D uncertain. This CDR3 has 14 residues. Germline V gene data show CDR1 as SEHNR and CDR2 as FQNEAQ (reference sequence). V lost 4 bases and J lost 4, with 13 bases in between. CDR3 nucleotides: TGTGCCAGCAGCTCGCCTAAAGAACTCTATGGCTACACCTTC. It encodes CASSSPKELYGYTF. Combining the CDR3 with reference TRBV7-9 and TRBJ1-2 gives the whole variable domain DTGVSQNPRHKITKRGQNVTFRCDPISEHNRLYWYRQTLGQGPEFLTYFQNEAQLEKSRLLSDRFSAERPKGSFSTLEIQRTEQGDSAMYLCASSSPKELYGYTFGSGTRLTVV.

The chain combines TRBV5-4 with TRBJ1-6; tentative D call: TRBD1 (5 bases). The CDR3 runs 17 residues. CDR1 SGHNT and CDR2 YYREEE come from the germline V gene (reference sequence). Trimming cost V 4 bases and J 0 bases, with 14 bases left between them. This CDR3 is CASSPGGGNSYNSPLHF. The CDR3 DNA is TGTGCCAGCAGCCCCGGCGGGGGAAACTCCTATAATTCACCCCTCCACTTT. Variable domain in full (rest from reference TRBV5-4 and TRBJ1-6): ETGVTQSPTHLIKTRGQQVTLRCSSQSGHNTVSWYQQALGQGPQFIFQYYREEENGRGNFPPRFSGLQFPNYSSELNVNALELDDSALYLCASSPGGGNSYNSPLHFGNGTRLTVT.

In nucleotides, the CDR3 is TGTGCCAGCAGCTTGGCGGGGGGGCGAGATACGCAGTATTTT. It translates to CASSLAGGRDTQYF. The chain couples TRBV7-2 to TRBJ2-3; 9 bases are shared with TRBD2. Unmatched junction bases numbered 3, after V lost 3 bases and J lost 5 bases. In germline, CDR1 is SGHTA, CDR2 FQGNSA. This CDR3 comprises 14 residues.

In its sample, this clone was seen a few times. V usage is TRBV19 and J usage is TRBJ2-7; 8 bases match TRBD1. Trimming took 4 bases from V and 0 from J; bases not matched to a gene: 5. CDR3 length: 15 residues. Germline CDR1 LNHDA, CDR2 SQIVND (reference sequence). The CDR3 spells CASSKDRGHSYEQYF. For the CDR3, the DNA is TGTGCCAGTAGTAAAGACAGGGGACACTCCTACGAGCAGTACTTC. The full variable domain, its missing parts supplied by reference TRBV19 and TRBJ2-7, is DGGITQSPKYLFRKEGQNVTLSCEQNLNHDAMYWYRQDPGQGLRLIYYSQIVNDFQKGDIAEGYSVSREKKESFPLTVTSAQKNPTAFYLCASSKDRGHSYEQYFGPGTRLTVT.

The chain recombines TRBV5-4 with TRBJ1-6, with TRBD1 matching 8 bases. The germline V gene has CDR1 SGHNT and CDR2 YYREEE (reference sequence). The CDR3 sequence is 14 residues long. V lost 2 bases to trimming and J lost 7 bases; unmatched junction nucleotides: 2. CDR3 in amino acids: CASSFRQGNSPLHF. CDR3 sequence (DNA): TGTGCCAGCAGCTTTAGACAGGGGAATTCACCCCTCCACTTT.

The chain employs TRBV4-1 and TRBJ1-2; D is undetermined. The CDR3 extends over 13 amino acids. V was trimmed by 1 base and J by 6 bases, leaving 9 bases between them. Germline CDR1 is MGHRA and CDR2 is YSYEKL. The CDR3 sequence is CASSQAGRHGYTF. CDR3 coding DNA: TGCGCCAGCAGCCAAGCCGGACGGCATGGCTACACCTTC.

This chain connects TRBV5-4 to TRBJ1-4; tentative D call: TRBD1 (5 bases). The CDR3 has 14 residues. Germline CDR1 reads SGHNT; CDR2 reads YYREEE (reference sequence). V was pared by 4 bases and J by 5 bases, with 12 bases between. The CDR3 nucleotides are TGTGCCAGCAGCATCCAGGGCCGGAATGAAAAACTGTTTTTT. Its translation: CASSIQGRNEKLFF.

This clone was observed once. The V call is TRBV5-1, the J call TRBJ1-1; possible D gene TRBD1, 5 bases. CDR1 and CDR2 from the germline V gene are SGHRS and YFSETQ. The CDR3 extends over 14 amino acids. Trimming pared 4 bases from V and 1 base from J, leaving 11 bases between. CDR3 in amino acids: CASSQNTGNTEAFF. Written as DNA, the CDR3 is TGCGCCAGCAGCCAAAACACAGGGAACACTGAAGCTTTCTTT.

V is TRBV6-1 and J is TRBJ1-2; D uncertain. There are 14 residues in the CDR3. Germline loops: CDR1 MNHNS, CDR2 SASEGT. Between the trimmed V and J ends, which lost 4 bases and 4 bases, there was a span of 13 bases. CDR3 region: CASSASGPIYGYTF. In nucleotides, the CDR3 is TGTGCCAGCAGTGCTTCCGGGCCAATCTATGGCTACACCTTC.

The rearrangement uses TRBV18 and TRBJ1-5; 8 bases map to TRBD1. CDR3 length equals 17 residues. Germline CDR1 is KGHSH and CDR2 is LQKENI. The V and J ends lost 3 bases and 6 bases, in that order; junction bases with no gene match: 13. This CDR3 is CASSPTGQGNNGQPQHF. CDR3 DNA sequence: TGTGCCAGCTCACCGACTGGACAGGGAAATAACGGTCAGCCCCAGCATTTT.

The chain employs TRBV4-3 and TRBJ1-6, with a tentative D call TRBD1 (5 bases). This CDR3 spans 15 amino acids. CDR1 and CDR2 from the germline V gene are LGHNA and YSLEER. The V end was cut by 3 bases, the J end by 6 bases, with 12 bases between. In nucleotides, the CDR3 is TGCGCCAGCAGCCAGAGGATGGGGGGTAATTCACCCCTCCACTTT. As protein: CASSQRMGGNSPLHF.